The 25 T cell receptor beta chains below come from one sample, sequenced in a study of tumor-infiltrating lymphocytes in localized non-small cell lung cancer. The repertoire was sequenced with immunoSEQ multiplex PCR; TCRdb's copy has only in-frame clones and lacks some. The sample records about 5,800 clones, around 61% being singletons. Source material: uninvolved lung tissue not adjacent to the tumor. These receptors were obtained from a human donor with non-small cell lung cancer.

This clone appeared a single time. The rearrangement joins TRBV5-1 to TRBJ2-3, with D possibly being TRBD2 (6 bases). The ends were cut back, 3 bases at V and 0 bases at J, with 11 bases in the middle. The germline V gene encodes CDR1 SGHRS and CDR2 YFSETQ. The CDR3 is 15 amino acids. The CDR3 is CASSSISGSTDTQYF. CDR3 coding DNA: TGCGCCAGCAGCTCTATAAGCGGGAGCACAGATACGCAGTATTTT.

The CDR3 loop reads CASSQDVFSRETKQETQYF. In nucleotides, the CDR3 is TGTGCCAGCAGCCAAGATGTGTTTAGTAGGGAGACCAAACAAGAGACCCAGTACTTC. The chain links TRBV4-2 to TRBJ2-5; a possible D gene is TRBD2 (5 bases). The CDR3 length is 19 residues. CDR1 and CDR2 from the germline V gene are LGHNA and YNFKEQ. The germline V and J ends were trimmed by 0 bases and 2 bases, with 22 bases remaining between them.

The rearrangement joins TRBV6-6 to TRBJ2-1, with 10 bases that match TRBD1. The CDR3 is 16 residues long. The V segment lost 3 bases and the J segment 8 bases; nucleotides outside the gene matches: 10. Germline V gene data show CDR1 as MNHNY and CDR2 as SVGAGI (reference sequence). Here the CDR3 DNA reads TGTGCCAGCAGTTATCAGGCGACAGGGGGCGCGGATGAGCAGTTCTTC. It encodes CASSYQATGGADEQFF.

This chain joins TRBV6-5 and TRBJ2-7; 8 bases line up with TRBD1. Trimming removed 5 bases from V and 1 base from J; junction bases left unmatched: 4. Germline V gene lookup returns CDR1 MNHEY and CDR2 SVGAGI. The CDR3 consists of 14 residues. In DNA form, the CDR3 reads TGTGCCAGCAGTAAATGGACAGGGTCCTACGAGCAGTACTTC. Residues: CASSKWTGSYEQYF.

There are a few counts of this clone. The rearrangement joins TRBV10-1 to TRBJ2-3, with D possibly TRBD2 on 5 matching bases. CDR1 and CDR2 from the germline V gene are WNHNN and SYGVQD (reference sequence). Trimming cost V 2 bases and J 0 bases, with 6 bases left between them. The CDR3 covers 14 residues. Here the CDR3 reads CASSEGLSTDTQYF. In DNA, the CDR3 is TGCGCCAGCAGTGAGGGACTCAGCACAGATACGCAGTATTTT.

The chain joins TRBV4-1 to TRBJ1-5; D remains ambiguous. The CDR3 extends over 14 amino acids. Germline CDR1 reads MGHRA; CDR2 reads YSYEKL. The V end was cut by 3 bases, the J end by 2 bases, with 8 bases between. The CDR3 sequence: CASSHPNGNQPQHF. The CDR3 nucleotides are TGCGCCAGCAGCCACCCTAATGGCAATCAGCCCCAGCATTTT.

The chain recombines TRBV19 with TRBJ2-1, with 9 bases matching TRBD1. The J segment lost 6 bases and the V segment lost 6 bases, leaving 12 bases of the junction unmatched. This CDR3 is built from 16 residues. Germline assignment: CDR1 LNHDA and CDR2 SQIVND (reference sequence). CDR3 nucleotide sequence: TGTGCCAGTAGCCCGCCTGGGGGACAGGGACGCAATGAGCAGTTCTTC. Amino acids: CASSPPGGQGRNEQFF.

The J gene is TRBJ2-3, the V gene TRBV11-2; 10 bases line up with TRBD1. This CDR3 is built from 17 residues. Losses at the gene ends were 1 base for V and 8 bases for J; bases not matched to a gene: 12. Germline CDR1 is SGHAT and CDR2 is FQNNGV. CDR3 amino acids: CASSLAVWTGGVGTQYF. As DNA, the CDR3 is TGTGCCAGCAGCTTAGCGGTATGGACAGGGGGAGTTGGTACGCAGTATTTT.

The V gene is TRBV30, the J gene TRBJ1-5, with a weak D call TRBD1 (5 bases). This CDR3 spans 14 amino acids. The V end lost 3 bases, the J end lost 2 bases, and 11 bases lay between the germline ends. The germline V gene encodes CDR1 GTSNPN and CDR2 SVGIG (reference sequence). CDR3 amino acids: CAWSPGGGNQPQHF. CDR3 DNA sequence: TGTGCCTGGAGCCCCGGGGGAGGCAATCAGCCCCAGCATTTT.

The chain links TRBV19 to TRBJ2-7, with 8 bases fitting TRBD2. This CDR3 contains 15 residues. The ends lost 5 bases at V and 7 bases at J; junction bases unmatched: 13. Germline V CDR1 and CDR2: LNHDA, SQIVND (reference sequence). The CDR3 loop is CASSSTSGPRVEQYF. The CDR3 DNA reads as TGTGCCAGTAGTTCAACTAGCGGACCCCGTGTGGAGCAGTACTTC.

The chain is built from TRBV9 and TRBJ1-2; no reliable D call. Germline-derived CDR1 and CDR2 are SGDLS and YYNGEE. The CDR3 has 12 residues. V dropped 4 bases and J dropped 4 bases, with 8 bases sitting between them. The CDR3 loop is CASSTRAYGYTF. The CDR3 coding sequence is TGTGCCAGCAGCACCCGGGCCTATGGCTACACCTTC.

The chain couples TRBV2 to TRBJ1-1; D gene ambiguous. The CDR3 loop spans 14 amino acids. Germline CDR1 and CDR2: SNHLY and FYNNEI. Between the trimmed V and J ends, which lost 1 base and 2 bases, there was a span of 8 bases. The CDR3 bases are TGTGCCAGCAGTGAAGTACCGTTCAACACTGAAGCTTTCTTT. Translating it yields CASSEVPFNTEAFF.

The chain carries TRBV28 and TRBJ2-3; tentatively, D is TRBD1 or TRBD2 (5 bases each). The length of the CDR3 is 17 residues. V lost 4 bases to trimming and J lost 2 bases, with 19 bases between them. Germline V gives CDR1 MDHEN, CDR2 SYDVKM. Here the CDR3 DNA reads TGTGCCAGCAGTTCCAGCCGGGGCCAGAAGAACACAGATACGCAGTATTTT. Translation gives CASSSSRGQKNTDTQYF.

J is TRBJ1-5 and V is TRBV19; D gene unclear. CDR1 is LNHDA, CDR2 SQIVND, per germline (reference sequence). Trimming removed 3 bases at V and 4 bases at J, with 4 bases between. This CDR3 comprises 12 residues. This chain's CDR3 is CASSIPNQPQHF. DNA for the CDR3: TGTGCCAGTAGTATCCCGAATCAGCCCCAGCATTTT. The full variable domain, in which reference TRBV19 and TRBJ1-5 provide the parts outside the CDR3, is DGGITQSPKYLFRKEGQNVTLSCEQNLNHDAMYWYRQDPGQGLRLIYYSQIVNDFQKGDIAEGYSVSREKKESFPLTVTSAQKNPTAFYLCASSIPNQPQHFGDGTRLSIL.

Details on this clone: This CDR3 is also generated by other DNA sequences in the sample. J is TRBJ1-5 and V is TRBV19, with D maybe TRBD1 (5 bases). Looked up from germline, CDR1 is LNHDA and CDR2 is SQIVND (reference sequence). This CDR3 is 12 amino acids long. V was trimmed by 9 bases and J by 5 bases, leaving 11 bases between them. CDR3 in amino acids: CASQGKDQPQHF. As DNA, the CDR3 is TGTGCCAGCCAGGGTAAGGATCAGCCCCAGCATTTT.

This sequence joins TRBV2 and TRBJ2-5, with D unclear. Per the germline V gene, CDR1 is SNHLY and CDR2 is FYNNEI. The CDR3 spans 15 residues. V shed 4 bases and J shed 1 base, with 13 bases lying between them. The CDR3 here is CASSVRKGIQETQYF. CDR3 nucleotides: TGTGCCAGCAGTGTTCGAAAAGGGATCCAAGAGACCCAGTACTTC.

The sample holds a few counts of this clone. V usage is TRBV30 and J usage is TRBJ2-1; 16 bases agree with TRBD2. Looked up from germline, CDR1 is GTSNPN and CDR2 is SVGIG (reference sequence). V lost 0 bases and J lost 7; bases outside the gene matches: 6. The CDR3 is 17 amino acids. This chain's CDR3 is CAWSVQGLAGGWNEQFF. The CDR3 DNA reads TGTGCCTGGAGTGTACAGGGACTAGCGGGAGGGTGGAATGAGCAGTTCTTC. Full variable domain (outside the CDR3, taken from reference TRBV30 and TRBJ2-1): SQTIHQWPATLVQPVGSPLSLECTVEGTSNPNLYWYRQAAGRGLQLLFYSVGIGQISSEVPQNLSASRPQDRQFILSSKKLLLSDSGFYLCAWSVQGLAGGWNEQFFGPGTRLTVL.

This chain connects TRBV2 to TRBJ2-5; D tentatively fits TRBD1 or TRBD2 (5 bases each). V lost 3 bases, J lost 4 bases, and 12 bases lay in between. This CDR3 contains 14 residues. Looked up from germline, CDR1 is SNHLY and CDR2 is FYNNEI. The CDR3 nucleotides are TGTGCCAGCAGTGATGGGGGTAAGAGAGAGACCCAGTACTTC. Translation: CASSDGGKRETQYF.

This clone was counted a few times. This chain links TRBV28 with TRBJ2-7; D is undetermined. There are 13 residues in the CDR3. The V end lost 3 bases, the J end lost 0 bases, and 6 bases lay between the germline ends. Germline V CDR1 and CDR2: MDHEN, SYDVKM. The CDR3 DNA sequence: TGTGCCAGCAGTTTTGTAGACTCCTACGAGCAGTACTTC. Translation: CASSFVDSYEQYF.

The sample holds a few counts of this clone. The chain couples TRBV9 to TRBJ2-1; D is ambiguous. Germline-derived CDR1 and CDR2 are SGDLS and YYNGEE. The length of the CDR3 is 12 residues. The V and J ends lost 0 bases and 7 bases respectively, with 5 bases between them. The CDR3 region is CASSVEGNEQFF. CDR3 bases: TGTGCCAGCAGCGTAGAAGGAAATGAGCAGTTCTTC.

CDR3 loop: CASSQRLRAIEAFF. DNA of the CDR3: TGCGCCAGCAGCCAAAGATTAAGGGCCATAGAAGCTTTCTTT. The chain couples TRBV4-1 to TRBJ1-1, with no clear D. CDR1 and CDR2 from the germline V gene are MGHRA and YSYEKL. The V gene lost 2 bases and the J gene lost 8 bases, with 15 bases spanning the gap. This CDR3 is built from 14 residues.

V is TRBV27 and J is TRBJ1-1; tentatively, D is TRBD1 (6 bases). The CDR3 covers 14 residues. V dropped 2 bases and J dropped 5 bases, with 12 bases sitting between them. Germline V gives CDR1 MNHEY, CDR2 SMNVEV (reference sequence). The CDR3 reads CASSLKGEWTEAFF. As DNA, the CDR3 is TGTGCCAGCAGTTTAAAGGGGGAATGGACTGAAGCTTTCTTT.

The chain has TRBV6-1 and TRBJ2-3; 9 nucleotides match TRBD2. V was clipped by 4 bases and J by 2 bases; unmatched bases: 7. The CDR3 covers 16 residues. The germline CDR1 and CDR2 sequences are MNHNS and SASEGT. The CDR3: CASSARLAGPTDTQYF. Written as DNA, the CDR3 is TGTGCCAGCAGTGCCCGCCTAGCGGGGCCCACAGATACGCAGTATTTT.

This clone was recorded once. This sequence joins TRBV28 and TRBJ2-3; TRBD2 agrees at 8 bases. The CDR3 consists of 16 residues. Per germline, CDR1 MDHEN and CDR2 SYDVKM. Germline trimming cut 7 bases from V and 2 bases from J; bases unmatched to any gene: 11. As DNA, the CDR3 is TGTGCCAGCACCCTGGGCACTAGCGGAGTCACAGATACGCAGTATTTT. Translating it yields CASTLGTSGVTDTQYF.

This clone was recorded a few times. This chain joins TRBV7-2 and TRBJ2-5; unclear D gene. CDR3 length: 12 residues. V was shortened by 2 bases and J by 7 bases, with 8 bases between the two germline ends. The germline V gene encodes CDR1 SGHTA and CDR2 FQGNSA. This CDR3 is CASSLNPTTQYF. The CDR3 nucleotides read TGTGCCAGCAGCTTAAATCCCACGACCCAGTACTTC.